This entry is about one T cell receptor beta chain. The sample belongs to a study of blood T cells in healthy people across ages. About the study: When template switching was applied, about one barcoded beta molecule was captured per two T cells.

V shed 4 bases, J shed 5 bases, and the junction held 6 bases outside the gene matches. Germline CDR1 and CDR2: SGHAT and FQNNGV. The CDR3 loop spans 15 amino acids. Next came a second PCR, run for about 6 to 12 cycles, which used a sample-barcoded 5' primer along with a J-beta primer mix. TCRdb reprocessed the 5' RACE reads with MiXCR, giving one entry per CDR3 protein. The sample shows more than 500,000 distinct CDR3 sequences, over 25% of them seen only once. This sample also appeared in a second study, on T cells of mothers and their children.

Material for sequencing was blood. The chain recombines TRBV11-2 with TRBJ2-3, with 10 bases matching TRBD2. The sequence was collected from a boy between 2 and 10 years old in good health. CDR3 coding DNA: TGTGCCAGCAGCTGGGAGCGGGAGGGCCTAGATACGCAGTATTTT. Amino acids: CASSWEREGLDTQYF.